This entry lists 22 T cell receptor beta chains sequenced from one sample in a study of response to subunit inactivated influenza vaccine. TCRdb independently ran MiXCR on the RT-PCR reads; one entry per CDR3 protein. The sample includes hundreds of thousands of distinct CDR3 sequences, approximately 15% seen only once; the top ten take 3% to 3.5%. Source: CD4+ T cells sorted from PBMCs, taken around 25 months after vaccination. The receptors here all came from a man between 50 and 70 years old who received an inactivated influenza vaccine.

This clonotype was picked up a small number of times. CDR3 nucleotide sequence: TGTGCCAGCAGTCGCTTTGGGGCAGGGGACGAGCAGTTCTTC. Its translation is CASSRFGAGDEQFF. The rearrangement links TRBV12-3 or TRBV12-4 to TRBJ2-1; D perhaps matches TRBD1 (6 bases). The CDR3 covers 14 residues. V lost 5 bases and J lost 10, with 18 bases in between.

This clonotype was counted a few times. The CDR3 loop is CSAQRATSNSPLHF. CDR3 sequence (DNA): TGCAGTGCCCAACGGGCTACCTCTAATTCACCCCTCCACTTT. The chain joins TRBV20-1 to TRBJ1-6, with unresolved D. Germline V lookup: CDR1 DFQATT, CDR2 SNEGSKA (reference sequence). The ends were cut back, 6 bases at V and 6 bases at J, with 15 bases in the middle. CDR3 length equals 14 residues.

There are a few counts of this clonotype. The CDR3 DNA is TGTGCCAGCAGCTCCCGTCGAGGGGTCGCCCGCACAGATACGCAGTATTTT. It translates to CASSSRRGVARTDTQYF. The chain has TRBV5-6 and TRBJ2-3; D may correspond to TRBD1 or TRBD2 (5 bases each). V dropped 3 bases and J dropped 1 base, with 18 bases sitting between them. The CDR3 is 17 residues long. Per germline, CDR1 SGHDT and CDR2 YYEEEE.

In its sample, this clonotype was seen a few times. The rearrangement links TRBV28 to TRBJ1-2, with 7 bases matching TRBD1. V lost 7 bases, J lost 8 bases, and 7 bases stayed unmatched. Germline values: CDR1 MDHEN, CDR2 SYDVKM. CDR3 length: 12 residues. This chain's CDR3 is CASTTGKGGYTF. CDR3 in DNA: TGTGCCAGCACGACAGGGAAGGGCGGCTACACCTTC.

The chain combines TRBV7-8 with TRBJ2-7, with no clear D. Per germline, CDR1 SGHVS and CDR2 FQNEAQ. V gave up 2 bases and J gave up 1 base, with 9 bases separating them. CDR3 size: 14 residues. CDR3 sequence reads: CASSLYIGSYEQYF. CDR3 DNA sequence: TGTGCCAGCAGCTTATATATAGGGTCCTACGAGCAGTACTTC.

CDR3 DNA: TGTGCCAGCAGTTTAAGGGGAAAGACGGAAGAGCAGTACTTC. This codes for CASSLRGKTEEQYF. The chain has TRBV27 and TRBJ2-7; TRBD1 is a possible D gene (5 bases). The CDR3 extends over 14 amino acids. Germline CDR1 MNHEY, CDR2 SMNVEV (reference sequence). V lost 2 bases to trimming and J lost 7 bases, with 15 bases between them.

This clonotype was detected only a few times. This chain uses TRBV20-1 with TRBJ2-3, with TRBD2 matching 12 bases. V was pared by 5 bases and J by 3 bases, with 9 bases of the junction left unmatched. The CDR3 is made up of 16 amino acids. CDR1 and CDR2 (germline): DFQATT, SNEGSKA (reference sequence). The CDR3 DNA sequence: TGCAGTGCTGAAAGACTAGCGGGAGCATGGACAGATACGCAGTATTTT. As protein: CSAERLAGAWTDTQYF.

The chain employs TRBV5-4 and TRBJ1-4, with 7 bases aligning to TRBD1. CDR1 is SGHNT and CDR2 is YYREEE in the germline V gene (reference sequence). CDR3 length equals 14 residues. Trimming removed 0 bases from V and 8 bases from J; junction bases left unmatched: 4. Here the CDR3 DNA reads TGTGCCAGCAGCTTGGACGGGACAGCCGAAAAACTGTTTTTT. Translation: CASSLDGTAEKLFF.

This clonotype showed up just a few times. V usage is TRBV7-9 and J usage is TRBJ2-3; 8 positions agree with TRBD2. CDR1 is SEHNR and CDR2 is FQNEAQ in the germline V gene (reference sequence). The CDR3 spans 15 residues. V trimming: 5 bases; J trimming: 2 bases; junction bases outside the gene matches: 6. The CDR3 spells CASSQRLANTDTQYF. CDR3 DNA: TGTGCCAGCAGCCAGCGACTAGCGAACACAGATACGCAGTATTTT.

This clonotype was seen a handful of times. The junction does not match germline at one end; this may be a read error. This chain connects TRBV6-2 or TRBV6-3 to TRBJ2-7, with TRBD1 identical over 8 bases. This CDR3 is 12 amino acids long. Germline V lookup: CDR1 MNHEY, CDR2 SVGEGT. The CDR3 DNA follows: TGTGCCAGCAGCTACCCGACAGGGGTCGGAGTCTTC. Translating it yields CASSYPTGVGVF.

The V call is TRBV2, the J call TRBJ2-2, with D uncertain. The CDR3 contains 15 residues. The germline V and J ends were trimmed by 2 bases and 3 bases, with 10 bases remaining between them. CDR1 is SNHLY, CDR2 FYNNEI, per germline. The CDR3 nucleotides read TGTGCCAGCAGTGAAACAGCTAGGTACACCGGGGAGCTGTTTTTT. Its protein is CASSETARYTGELFF. Using reference TRBV2 and TRBJ2-2 for the parts outside the CDR3, the full variable domain is EPEVTQTPSHQVTQMGQEVILRCVPISNHLYFYWYRQILGQKVEFLVSFYNNEISEKSEIFDDQFSVERPDGSNFTLKIRSTKLEDSAMYFCASSETARYTGELFFGEGSRLTVL.

The CDR3 sequence is CASRTTGSQETQYF. The CDR3 DNA sequence: TGTGCCAGCAGAACCACAGGGTCCCAAGAGACCCAGTACTTC. The rearrangement links TRBV5-6 to TRBJ2-5, with D perhaps TRBD1 (6 bases). Trimming took off 5 bases at V and 1 base at J, with 12 bases between the two ends. CDR1 is SGHDT and CDR2 is YYEEEE in the germline V gene. The CDR3 runs 14 residues.

The J gene is TRBJ2-7, the V gene TRBV7-2, with 8 bases identical to TRBD1. The V and J ends lost 5 bases and 6 bases, in that order; junction bases with no gene match: 6. The CDR3 contains 13 residues. Germline lookup yields CDR1 SGHTA and CDR2 FQGNSA. CDR3 residues: CASSRLTGAEQYF. The CDR3 DNA is TGTGCCAGCAGCCGACTGACAGGGGCCGAGCAGTACTTC.

This clonotype occurred a few times. This sequence joins TRBV20-1 and TRBJ2-7, with a weak D call TRBD2 (6 bases). This CDR3 comprises 15 residues. The germline V and J ends were trimmed by 6 bases and 3 bases, with 21 bases remaining between them. In germline, CDR1 is DFQATT, CDR2 SNEGSKA (reference sequence). The CDR3 region is CSATGGDSKGYEQYF. DNA for the CDR3: TGCAGTGCCACCGGAGGGGACTCAAAAGGCTACGAGCAGTACTTC.

This clonotype was recorded only once. The chain couples TRBV20-1 to TRBJ2-7; TRBD1 agrees at 9 bases. This CDR3 has 16 amino acids. The germline CDR1 and CDR2 sequences are DFQATT and SNEGSKA (reference sequence). V shed 0 bases and J 3 bases; nucleotides not matched to a gene: 9. As DNA, the CDR3 is TGCAGTGCTAGAGACAGATACCGGGACAGGGTCTACGAGCAGTACTTC. Residues: CSARDRYRDRVYEQYF.

This chain links TRBV4-3 with TRBJ2-3; no clear D gene. The germline V gene has CDR1 LGHNA and CDR2 YSLEER. The V end was cut by 3 bases, the J end by 10 bases, with 14 bases between. The CDR3 is made up of 13 amino acids. CDR3 DNA sequence: TGCGCCAGCAGCCACACGACCCGAGAGGCGCAGTATTTT. Translating gives CASSHTTREAQYF.

In its sample, this clonotype was seen a few times. V usage is TRBV6-2 or TRBV6-3 and J usage is TRBJ2-1, with 9 positions matching TRBD1. V shed 0 bases and J 6 bases; nucleotides not matched to a gene: 3. Germline-derived CDR1 and CDR2 are MNHEY and SVGEGT. There are 15 residues in the CDR3. The CDR3 here is CASSYSLDRGNEQFF. The CDR3 bases are TGTGCCAGCAGTTACTCATTGGACAGGGGCAATGAGCAGTTCTTC.

The chain is built from TRBV7-8 and TRBJ2-7, with D maybe TRBD2 (5 bases). CDR3 length equals 14 residues. Germline lookup yields CDR1 SGHVS and CDR2 FQNEAQ. The V end was cut by 5 bases, the J end by 4 bases, with 15 bases between. The CDR3 coding sequence is TGTGCCAGCAGCCGGATGTCGGGGTCATACGAGCAGTACTTC. Translation: CASSRMSGSYEQYF.

Regarding this clonotype: A read error is possible here, since a much larger clone lies one base away. The chain couples TRBV29-1 to TRBJ1-2; D is unclear. The V end was cut by 3 bases, the J end by 7 bases, with 15 bases between. CDR3 size: 13 residues. Per germline, CDR1 SQVTM and CDR2 ANQGSEA. This CDR3 is CSVESGGVGGYTF. The CDR3 region has the DNA TGCAGCGTTGAGAGTGGCGGCGTGGGTGGCTACACCTTC.

V and J are TRBV6-6 and TRBJ2-7; a weak D match, TRBD2 (5 bases). The V end was cut by 0 bases, the J end by 1 base, with 13 bases between. CDR3 length: 16 amino acids. Per germline, CDR1 MNHNY and CDR2 SVGAGI (reference sequence). CDR3 loop: CASSYSAGVRSYEQYF. Here the CDR3 DNA reads TGTGCCAGCAGTTACTCCGCCGGGGTTAGGTCCTACGAGCAGTACTTC.

The chain combines TRBV11-2 with TRBJ2-3; D might be TRBD2 (6 bases). This CDR3 is built from 16 residues. Germline lookup yields CDR1 SGHAT and CDR2 FQNNGV. The V gene lost 7 bases and the J gene lost 7 bases, with 24 bases spanning the gap. The CDR3 here is CASTRPTRPLSNTQYF. CDR3 in DNA: TGTGCCAGCACGAGGCCGACTAGGCCTCTGTCGAATACGCAGTATTTT. Variable domain in full (rest from reference TRBV11-2 and TRBJ2-3): EAGVAQSPRYKIIEKRQSVAFWCNPISGHATLYWYQQILGQGPKLLIQFQNNGVVDDSQLPKDRFSAERLKGVDSTLKIQPAKLEDSAVYLCASTRPTRPLSNTQYFGPGTRLTVL.

The chain combines TRBV7-2 with TRBJ2-1; D unresolved. V gave up 3 bases and J gave up 8 bases, with 14 bases separating them. The CDR3 runs to 14 residues. Germline loops: CDR1 SGHTA, CDR2 FQGNSA. The CDR3 nucleotides are TGTGCCAGCAGCTTCGTGGGTTACAGCCATGAGCAGTTCTTC. The encoded protein is CASSFVGYSHEQFF.